The entry below describes one TCR beta chain. Antigen specificity is unknown. TCRdb re-called the reads through MiXCR, storing one row per CDR3 protein. The profile shows approximately 590,000 distinct CDR3 sequences, almost 40% of them singletons. The entry originates in a study of T cell repertoires in cytomegalovirus infection. Study-level information: Alongside well-studied HLA-B-restricted CMV epitopes, recently identified HLA-C-restricted CMV epitopes were also used.

V lost 5 bases, J lost 8 bases, and 3 bases stayed unmatched. Germline V gene sequence: CDR1 DFQATT, CDR2 SNEGSKA (reference sequence). This CDR3 spans 13 amino acids. Study observations and caveats: People with CMV and the relevant HLA were identified by cumulative public TCR beta family frequency. HLA-C-restricted CMV-specific TCR beta clonotypes prevailed in the ex vivo response.

The source material was cultured PBMCs, sampled from culture after CMV antigen stimulation. The chain joins TRBV20-1 to TRBJ1-4, with TRBD1 matching 12 bases. The TCR was taken from a human donor in good health (CMV status not recorded). Some clones in this sample may be carry-over from other donors' samples. CDR3 DNA sequence: TGCAGTGCTGGGGACAGGGGGCGCGAAAAACTGTTTTTT. This sequence encodes CSAGDRGREKLFF.